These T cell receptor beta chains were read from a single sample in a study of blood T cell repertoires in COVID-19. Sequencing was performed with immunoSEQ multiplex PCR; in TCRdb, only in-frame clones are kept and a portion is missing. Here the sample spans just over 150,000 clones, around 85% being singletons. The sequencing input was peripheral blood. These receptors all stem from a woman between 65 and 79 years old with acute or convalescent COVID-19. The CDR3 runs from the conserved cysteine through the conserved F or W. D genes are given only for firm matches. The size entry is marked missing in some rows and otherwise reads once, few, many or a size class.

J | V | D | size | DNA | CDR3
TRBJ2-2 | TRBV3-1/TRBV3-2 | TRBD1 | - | TGTGCCAGCAGCCAAACACTGACAGGGATTGACACCGGGGAGCTGTTTTTT | CASSQTLTGIDTGELFF
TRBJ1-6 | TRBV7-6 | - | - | TGTGCCAGCAGCCGTGTGAGCAGGGGCGCGAATTCACCCCTCCACTTT | CASSRVSRGANSPLHF
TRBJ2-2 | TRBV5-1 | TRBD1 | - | TGCGCCAGCAGCCGGACAGGGGTAGGCACCGGGGAGCTGTTTTTT | CASSRTGVGTGELFF
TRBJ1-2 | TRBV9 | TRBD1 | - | TGTGCCAGCAGCGCCGACAGGGCCTCTATAGGTGGCTACACCTTC | CASSADRASIGGYTF
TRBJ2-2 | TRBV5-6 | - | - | TGTGCCAGCAGCATCAGGTCCCCATTGAACACCGGGGAGCTGTTTTTT | CASSIRSPLNTGELFF
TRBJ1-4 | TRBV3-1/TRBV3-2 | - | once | TGTGCCAGCAGCCAAGGGGCTACTAATGAAAAACTGTTTTTT | CASSQGATNEKLFF
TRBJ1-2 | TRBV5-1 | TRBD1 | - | TGCGCCAGCAGCTTCTCGGGGACAGGGCGATATGGCTACACCTTC | CASSFSGTGRYGYTF
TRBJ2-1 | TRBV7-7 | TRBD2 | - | TGTGCTAGCAGCCTCGGGCAGGGAGGGTACAATGAGCAGTTCTTC | CASSLGQGGYNEQFF
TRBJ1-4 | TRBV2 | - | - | TGTGCCAGCACAGGGGTAGTGGCTAATGAAAAACTGTTTTTT | CASTGVVANEKLFF
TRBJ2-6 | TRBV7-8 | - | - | TGTGCCAGCAGCGTACGGAGCTCTGGGGCCAACGTCCTGACTTTC | CASSVRSSGANVLTF
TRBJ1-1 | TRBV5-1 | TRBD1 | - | TGCGCCAGCAGCTATCTACAGGGGGGGAACACTGAAGCTTTCTTT | CASSYLQGGNTEAFF
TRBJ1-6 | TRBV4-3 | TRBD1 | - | TGCGCCAGCAGCCAAGTACAGGGGAATAATTCACCCCTCCACTTT | CASSQVQGNNSPLHF
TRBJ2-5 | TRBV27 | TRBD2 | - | TGTGCCAGCAGTACCACCATCGGGCGGGGAGGGGAGACCCAGTACTTC | CASSTTIGRGGETQYF